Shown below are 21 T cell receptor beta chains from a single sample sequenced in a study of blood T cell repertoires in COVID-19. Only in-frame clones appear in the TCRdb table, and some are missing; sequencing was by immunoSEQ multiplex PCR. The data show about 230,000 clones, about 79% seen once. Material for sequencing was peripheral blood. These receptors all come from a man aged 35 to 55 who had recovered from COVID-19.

The CDR3 DNA is TGCAGCGCCGGGACTAGCACAGATACGCAGTATTTT. The encoded protein is CSAGTSTDTQYF. The gene calls are TRBV29-1 and TRBJ2-3; D is possibly TRBD2 (6 bases). The V gene's germline CDR1 is SQVTM and CDR2 ANQGSEA. The CDR3 spans 12 residues. Between the trimmed V and J ends, which lost 7 bases and 0 bases, there was a span of 8 bases.

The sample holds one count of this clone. The CDR3 sequence: CSATRDYEQFF. CDR3 nucleotides: TGCAGTGCCACTAGGGATTATGAGCAGTTCTTC. The J gene is TRBJ2-1, the V gene TRBV20-1; D is perhaps TRBD2 (5 bases). The germline V gene has CDR1 DFQATT and CDR2 SNEGSKA (reference sequence). The CDR3 is 11 residues long. Trimming stripped 6 bases from V and 8 bases from J, with 11 bases between.

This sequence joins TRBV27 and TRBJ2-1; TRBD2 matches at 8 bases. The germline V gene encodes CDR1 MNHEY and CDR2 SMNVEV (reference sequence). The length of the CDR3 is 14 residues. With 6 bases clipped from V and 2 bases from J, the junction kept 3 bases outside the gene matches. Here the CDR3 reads CASSLGGAYNEQFF. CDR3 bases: TGTGCCAGCAGCCTCGGGGGGGCCTACAATGAGCAGTTCTTC.

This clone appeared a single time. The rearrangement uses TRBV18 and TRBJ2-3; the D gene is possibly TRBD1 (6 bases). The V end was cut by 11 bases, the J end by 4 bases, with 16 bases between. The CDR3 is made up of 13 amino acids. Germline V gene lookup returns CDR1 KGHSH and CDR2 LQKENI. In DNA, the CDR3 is TGTGCCGTGGCCCAGGGGACCGCAGATACGCAGTATTTT. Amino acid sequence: CAVAQGTADTQYF.

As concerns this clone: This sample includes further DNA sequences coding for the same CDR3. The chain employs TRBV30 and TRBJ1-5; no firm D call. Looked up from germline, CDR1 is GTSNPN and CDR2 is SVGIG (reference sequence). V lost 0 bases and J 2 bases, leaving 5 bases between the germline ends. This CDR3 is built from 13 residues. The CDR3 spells CAWSVRGNQPQHF. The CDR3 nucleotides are TGTGCCTGGAGTGTTCGAGGCAATCAGCCCCAGCATTTT.

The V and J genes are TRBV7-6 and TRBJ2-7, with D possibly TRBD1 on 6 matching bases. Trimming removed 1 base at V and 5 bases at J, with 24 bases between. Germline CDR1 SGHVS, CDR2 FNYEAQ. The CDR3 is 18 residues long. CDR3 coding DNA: TGTGCCAGCAGCTTAGATCCTCCGGCCAGGGGTGCTATGGACGAGCAGTACTTC. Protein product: CASSLDPPARGAMDEQYF.

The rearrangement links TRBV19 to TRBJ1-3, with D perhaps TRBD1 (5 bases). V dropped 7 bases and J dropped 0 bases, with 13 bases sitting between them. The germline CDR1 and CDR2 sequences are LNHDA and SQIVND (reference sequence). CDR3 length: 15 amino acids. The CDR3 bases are TGTGCCAGTACCCCCCAAGGGGTCTCTGGAAACACCATATATTTT. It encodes CASTPQGVSGNTIYF.

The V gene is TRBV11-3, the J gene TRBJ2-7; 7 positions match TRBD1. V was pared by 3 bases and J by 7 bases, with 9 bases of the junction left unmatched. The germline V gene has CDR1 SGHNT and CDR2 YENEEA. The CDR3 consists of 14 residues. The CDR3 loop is CASSFRDSAWEQYF. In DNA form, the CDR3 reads TGTGCCAGCAGCTTCCGGGACAGTGCCTGGGAGCAGTACTTC.

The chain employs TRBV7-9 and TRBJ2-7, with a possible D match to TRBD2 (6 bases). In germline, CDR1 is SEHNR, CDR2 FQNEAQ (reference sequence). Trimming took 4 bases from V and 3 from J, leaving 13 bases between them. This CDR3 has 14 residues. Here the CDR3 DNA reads TGTGCCAGCAGCTCCCCGGCGGGGCTCTACGAGCAGTACTTC. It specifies CASSSPAGLYEQYF.

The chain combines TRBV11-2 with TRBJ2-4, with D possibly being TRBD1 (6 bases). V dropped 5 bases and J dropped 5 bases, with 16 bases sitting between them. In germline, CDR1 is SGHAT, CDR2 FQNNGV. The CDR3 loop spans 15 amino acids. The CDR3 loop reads CASSRAGAVENIQYF. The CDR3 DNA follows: TGTGCCAGCAGCCGGGCAGGGGCTGTGGAAAACATTCAGTACTTC.

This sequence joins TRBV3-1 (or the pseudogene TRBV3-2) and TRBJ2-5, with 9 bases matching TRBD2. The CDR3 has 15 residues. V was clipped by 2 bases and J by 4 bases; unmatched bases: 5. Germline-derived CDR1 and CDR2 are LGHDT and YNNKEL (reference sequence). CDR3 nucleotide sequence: TGTGCCAGCAGCCAAAGGCCAGCGGGGGGAGAGACCCAGTACTTC. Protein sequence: CASSQRPAGGETQYF.

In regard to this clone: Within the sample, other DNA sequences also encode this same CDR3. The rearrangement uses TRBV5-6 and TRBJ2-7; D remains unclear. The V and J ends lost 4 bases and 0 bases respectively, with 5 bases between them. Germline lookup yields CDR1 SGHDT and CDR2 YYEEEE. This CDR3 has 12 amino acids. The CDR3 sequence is CASSLSSYEQYF. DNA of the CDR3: TGTGCCAGCAGCCTCAGCTCCTACGAGCAGTACTTC.

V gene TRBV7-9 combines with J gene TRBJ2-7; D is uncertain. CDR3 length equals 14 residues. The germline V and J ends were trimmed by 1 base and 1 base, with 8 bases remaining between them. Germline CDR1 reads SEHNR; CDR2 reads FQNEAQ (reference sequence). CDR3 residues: CASSLVADSYEQYF. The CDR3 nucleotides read TGTGCCAGCAGCTTAGTGGCGGATTCCTACGAGCAGTACTTC.

This CDR3 is CASATGGLVYTF. The CDR3 DNA reads as TGTGCCAGCGCCACAGGGGGCCTTGTCTACACCTTC. The chain carries TRBV25-1 and TRBJ1-2, with 9 nucleotides matching TRBD1. V dropped 8 bases and J dropped 10; count of bases not matched to a gene: 8. CDR3 length: 12 amino acids. The germline gives CDR1 MGHDK, CDR2 SYGVNS.

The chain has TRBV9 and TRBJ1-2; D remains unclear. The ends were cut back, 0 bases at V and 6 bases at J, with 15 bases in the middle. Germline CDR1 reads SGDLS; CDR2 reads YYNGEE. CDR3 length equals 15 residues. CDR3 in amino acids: CASSVAGEGLNGYTF. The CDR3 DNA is TGTGCCAGCAGCGTAGCGGGAGAAGGGTTAAATGGCTACACCTTC.

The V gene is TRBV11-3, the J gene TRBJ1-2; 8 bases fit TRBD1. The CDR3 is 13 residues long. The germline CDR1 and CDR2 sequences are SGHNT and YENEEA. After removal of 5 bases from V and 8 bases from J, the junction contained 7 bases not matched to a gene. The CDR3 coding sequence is TGTGCCAGCAGCGCCCAGGGGGCAAGAGGCTACACCTTC. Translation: CASSAQGARGYTF.

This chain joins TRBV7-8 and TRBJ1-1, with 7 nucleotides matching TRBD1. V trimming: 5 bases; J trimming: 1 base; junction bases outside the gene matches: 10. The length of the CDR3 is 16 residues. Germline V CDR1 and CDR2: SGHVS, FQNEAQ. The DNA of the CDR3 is TGTGCCAGCAGCCCCAGTAGGGGGCCCGGGAACACTGAAGCTTTCTTT. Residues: CASSPSRGPGNTEAFF.

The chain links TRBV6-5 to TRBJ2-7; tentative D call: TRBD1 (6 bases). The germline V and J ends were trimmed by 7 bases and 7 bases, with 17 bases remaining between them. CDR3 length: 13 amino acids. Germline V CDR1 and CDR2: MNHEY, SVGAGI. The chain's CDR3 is CASTRSRGGEQYF. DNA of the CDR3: TGTGCCAGCACCCGCAGCAGGGGTGGTGAGCAGTACTTC.

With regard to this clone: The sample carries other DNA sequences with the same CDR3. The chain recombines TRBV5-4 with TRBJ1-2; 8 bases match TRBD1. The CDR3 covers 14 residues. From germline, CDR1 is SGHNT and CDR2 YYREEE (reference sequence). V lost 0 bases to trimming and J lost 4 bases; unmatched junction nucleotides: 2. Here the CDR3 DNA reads TGTGCCAGCAGCTTGGCGGGACAGGCCTATGGCTACACCTTC. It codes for CASSLAGQAYGYTF.

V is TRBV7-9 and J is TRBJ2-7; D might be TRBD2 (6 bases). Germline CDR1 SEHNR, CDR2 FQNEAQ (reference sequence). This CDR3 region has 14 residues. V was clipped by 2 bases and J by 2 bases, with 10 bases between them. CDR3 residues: CASSLMAGTYEQYF. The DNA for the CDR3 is TGTGCCAGCAGCTTAATGGCGGGAACCTACGAGCAGTACTTC.

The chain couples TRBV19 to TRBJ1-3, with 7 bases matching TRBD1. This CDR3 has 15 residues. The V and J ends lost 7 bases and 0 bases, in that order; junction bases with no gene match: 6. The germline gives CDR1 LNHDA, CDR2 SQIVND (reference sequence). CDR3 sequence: CASINRGLSGNTIYF. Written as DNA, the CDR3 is TGTGCCAGTATTAACAGGGGCCTCTCTGGAAACACCATATATTTT.